The clone carrying this TCR beta chain was picked up many times. Antigen: not known. Hyperthyroidism in the patients, aged 18 to 65, was newly diagnosed and under 2 months in duration. The CDR3 regions of TCR beta were amplified from RNA transcripts. Carried out on the TCR CDR3, a first-round RT-PCR used the HTBI primer set. TCRdb re-analysed the multiplex PCR reads in MiXCR, keeping a single row per CDR3 protein. The table has 350,000 to 400,000 distinct CDR3 sequences, 15% to 20% seen once. The record originates from a study of T cells in Graves' hyperthyroidism and ophthalmopathy. Broader study findings: The blood repertoire included most of the expanded thyroid clonotypes above 0.001.

Germline-derived CDR1 and CDR2 are SGHRS and YFSETQ. The CDR3 sequence is 12 residues long. Trimming removed 0 bases from V and 7 bases from J, with 4 bases in between. The V call is TRBV5-1, the J call TRBJ2-2, with D unclear. The receptor comes from a young woman with Graves' hyperthyroidism. The sample was blood. Here the CDR3 reads CASSLGDGELFF. CDR3 DNA sequence: TGCGCCAGCAGCTTGGGAGACGGGGAGCTGTTTTTT. The full variable domain, rest sourced from reference TRBV5-1 and TRBJ2-2, is KAGVTQTPRYLIKTRGQQVTLSCSPISGHRSVSWYQQTPGQGLQFLFEYFSETQRNKGNFPGRFSGRQFSNSRSEMNVSTLELGDSALYLCASSLGDGELFFGEGSRLTVL.